This T cell receptor (beta chain) originates from a study of T cell changes during pregnancy in multiple sclerosis. With 4 bases clipped from V and 5 bases from J, the junction kept 2 bases outside the gene matches. The CDR3 spans 13 residues. Germline V gene sequence: CDR1 SGHRS, CDR2 YFSETQ. Libraries were prepared by immunoSEQ multiplex PCR; TCRdb keeps only in-frame clonotypes and omits some of them. The sample lists tens of thousands of clones, approximately 91% occurring once. Sequencing used peripheral blood, obtained before pregnancy. The receptor was derived from a female donor with multiple sclerosis, enrolled in a pregnancy study. The J gene is TRBJ1-5, the V gene TRBV5-1; 8 bases align to TRBD1. CDR3 in DNA: TGCGCCAGCAGCCCGGACAGGGATCAGCCCCAGCATTTT. The encoded protein is CASSPDRDQPQHF.